This record covers a single TCR beta chain. Its specificity is not known. As to treatment: some 20 received Ad26.COV2.S at low or high dose, single or two shots; about 5 received placebo; per-sample allocation not given. Day 63 following the first vaccine or placebo injection was when the samples were taken. A Boston adult aged 18-55 years was the donor. Vaccine was an Ad26 vector expressing Wuhan-strain SARS-CoV-2 spike. The data originate from a study of Ad26.COV2.S vaccination and SARS-CoV-2 variants. Whole-study context: Ad26.COV2.S shots went into the muscle once or twice, 56 days apart.

Assay used: immunoSEQ multiplex PCR; TCRdb lists only in-frame clones, some missing. Of about 280,000 clones in the sample, about 87% were seen once. Findings and limits, study-wide: Placebo recipients showed lower spike-specific TCR breadth than vaccinees.

This sequence was found in a person between 18 and 65 years old who received the Ad26.COV2.S COVID-19 vaccine or a placebo. This material consisted of peripheral blood, taken in a trial of Ad26.COV2.S vaccine versus placebo.

This CDR3 is CASSLSGTSGYTGELFF. The CDR3 DNA follows: TGCGCCAGCAGCCTATCCGGGACTAGCGGATACACCGGGGAGCTGTTTTTT. The chain uses TRBV4-1 and TRBJ2-2, with 11 bases that match TRBD2. From germline, CDR1 is MGHRA and CDR2 YSYEKL. After removal of 4 bases from V and 3 bases from J, the junction contained 7 bases not matched to a gene. The CDR3 totals 17 residues.